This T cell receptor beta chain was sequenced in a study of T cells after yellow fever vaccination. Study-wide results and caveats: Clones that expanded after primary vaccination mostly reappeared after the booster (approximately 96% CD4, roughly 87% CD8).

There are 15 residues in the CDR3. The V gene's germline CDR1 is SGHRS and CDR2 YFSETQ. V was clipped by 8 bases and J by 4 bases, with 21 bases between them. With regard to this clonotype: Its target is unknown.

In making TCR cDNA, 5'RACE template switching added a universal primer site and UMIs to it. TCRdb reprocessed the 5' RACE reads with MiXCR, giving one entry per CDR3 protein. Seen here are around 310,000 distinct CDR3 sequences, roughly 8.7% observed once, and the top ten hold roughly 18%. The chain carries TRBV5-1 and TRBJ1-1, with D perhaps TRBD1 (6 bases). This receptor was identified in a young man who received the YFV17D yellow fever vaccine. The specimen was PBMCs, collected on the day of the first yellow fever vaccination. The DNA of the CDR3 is TGCGCCAGTTACCTCTATGGGGGGGCGGGCACTGAAGCTTTCTTT. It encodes CASYLYGGAGTEAFF.